The 21 T cell receptor beta chains below were found in one sample sequenced in a study of blood T cells in healthy people across ages. Next came a second PCR, run for about 6 to 11 cycles, which used a sample-barcoded 5' primer along with a J-beta primer mix. In TCRdb, the 5' RACE reads were re-called with MiXCR into one record per CDR3 protein. Of about 800,000 distinct CDR3 sequences listed, around 25% are singletons. These sequences were also reported in another study, on T cells of mothers and their children.

Source material: blood. The receptors derive from a boy between 10 and 17 years old in good health.

This chain's CDR3 is CASSLERLLAKNIQYF. Here the CDR3 DNA reads TGTGCCAGCAGTTTAGAACGATTATTAGCCAAAAACATTCAGTACTTC. This rearrangement joins TRBV28 to TRBJ2-4, with unresolved D. Germline CDR1 and CDR2: MDHEN and SYDVKM. Trimming removed 2 bases from V and 0 bases from J, with 11 bases in between. This CDR3 is built from 16 residues.

The chain employs TRBV20-1 and TRBJ2-3; TRBD2 agrees at 7 bases. Germline assignment: CDR1 DFQATT and CDR2 SNEGSKA (reference sequence). The CDR3 is 12 residues long. J lost 0 bases, V lost 7 bases, and 1 base had no gene match. The CDR3 bases are TGCAGTGGGGAGGGGAGCACAGATACGCAGTATTTT. This gives the protein CSGEGSTDTQYF.

In its sample, this clonotype was seen a few times. The V call is TRBV21-1, the J call TRBJ2-2; the table's D call TRBD1 went unverified against the DNA. TRBV21-1 is classified as a pseudogene. The CDR3 length is 18 residues. Here the CDR3 reads CASSKKRTEPTNTGELFF. The CDR3 DNA reads TGTGCCAGCAGCAAAAAGCGGACAGAACCAACGAACACCGGGGAGCTGTTTTTT.

The chain has TRBV5-1 and TRBJ2-3; unclear D gene. The CDR3 spans 14 residues. Germline V gene data show CDR1 as SGHRS and CDR2 as YFSETQ. V lost 10 bases and J 0 bases, leaving 15 bases between the germline ends. This CDR3 is CACSPVTSTDTQYF. In DNA form, the CDR3 reads TGCGCCTGCTCCCCGGTAACTAGCACAGATACGCAGTATTTT.

This clonotype was counted ten times or more. V usage is TRBV4-3 and J usage is TRBJ1-1; D remains ambiguous. This CDR3 has 15 amino acids. Trimming stripped 0 bases from V and 3 bases from J, with 11 bases between. The germline V gene has CDR1 LGHNA and CDR2 YSLEER. CDR3 amino acids: CASSQDGWGYTEAFF. The CDR3 DNA is TGCGCCAGCAGCCAAGATGGGTGGGGTTACACTGAAGCTTTCTTT.

V gene TRBV11-2 combines with J gene TRBJ2-5, with 7 positions matching TRBD2. The tail of the sequence fits TRBJ2-1 better, so the J call may be wrong. This CDR3 region has 13 residues. The germline CDR1 and CDR2 sequences are SGHAT and FQNNGV. In DNA, the CDR3 is TGTGCCAGCAGACTGGGGGGGAACAATGAGCAGTTCTTC. Translated: CASRLGGNNEQFF.

The V and J genes are TRBV7-2 and TRBJ2-1; D is perhaps TRBD1 (7 bases). This CDR3 is 16 amino acids long. Germline lookup yields CDR1 SGHTA and CDR2 FQGNSA. Trimming shortened V by 5 bases and J by 4 bases, and 18 bases separated the two germline ends. The CDR3 sequence is CASSPQGDFPYNEQFF. The CDR3 nucleotides are TGTGCCAGCAGCCCCCAGGGGGACTTTCCATACAATGAGCAGTTCTTC. The entire variable domain, with the rest obtained from reference TRBV7-2 and TRBJ2-1, is as follows: GAGVSQSPSNKVTEKGKDVELRCDPISGHTALYWYRQSLGQGLEFLIYFQGNSAPDKSGLPSDRFSAERTGGSVSTLTIQRTQQEDSAVYLCASSPQGDFPYNEQFFGPGTRLTVL.

This clonotype was seen more than once but under ten times. The chain uses TRBV2 and TRBJ2-7; 7 bases are a match to TRBD2. The junction had 10 bases not matched to a gene; V was cut back by 8 bases and J by 6 bases. From germline, CDR1 is SNHLY and CDR2 FYNNEI. The CDR3 loop spans 13 amino acids. The CDR3 region has the DNA TGTGCCAGCTCTGGGACTATCAAAATCGAGCAGTACTTC. Translated, it gives CASSGTIKIEQYF.

The chain couples TRBV4-3 to TRBJ1-5; tentatively, D is TRBD1 (5 bases). The V gene's germline CDR1 is LGHNA and CDR2 YSLEER. The V end was cut by 2 bases, the J end by 7 bases, with 12 bases between. The CDR3 has 14 residues. Written as DNA, the CDR3 is TGCGCCAGCAGCCAACGACGGGGGGGACAGCCCCAGCATTTT. This gives the protein CASSQRRGGQPQHF.

This clonotype turned up a few times. J is TRBJ2-3 and V is TRBV9; tentatively, D is TRBD1 (5 bases). The V gene lost 4 bases and the J gene lost 3 bases, with 15 bases spanning the gap. Germline V gives CDR1 SGDLS, CDR2 YYNGEE. The CDR3 loop spans 15 amino acids. Here the CDR3 reads CASSPSPGLTDTQYF. Here the CDR3 DNA reads TGTGCCAGCAGCCCCTCCCCAGGGTTGACAGATACGCAGTATTTT.

The chain uses TRBV6-6 and TRBJ1-1; D ambiguous. Germline-derived CDR1 and CDR2 are MNHNY and SVGAGI (reference sequence). The V and J ends lost 6 bases and 6 bases respectively, with 14 bases between them. CDR3 length equals 13 residues. The CDR3 here is CASRGNTEAEAFF. The CDR3 coding sequence is TGTGCCAGCAGGGGAAACACAGAGGCTGAAGCTTTCTTT.

This clonotype was observed a few times. The rearrangement links TRBV20-1 to TRBJ2-7; D possibly corresponds to TRBD2 (6 bases). The germline V gene encodes CDR1 DFQATT and CDR2 SNEGSKA (reference sequence). There are 15 residues in the CDR3. V gave up 3 bases and J gave up 0 bases, with 15 bases separating them. CDR3 residues: CSARSLAKSSYEQYF. The CDR3 bases are TGCAGTGCTAGGAGTCTAGCGAAGAGCTCCTACGAGCAGTACTTC.

This chain's CDR3 is CASDDPEGGYEQYF. The CDR3 DNA sequence: TGTGCCAGCGATGACCCGGAGGGGGGCTACGAGCAGTACTTC. V gene TRBV6-2 or TRBV6-3 combines with J gene TRBJ2-5; D is perhaps TRBD1 or TRBD2 (6 bases each). The J call may be wrong; the DNA end is better matched by TRBJ2-7. The CDR3 contains 14 residues. Germline CDR1 reads MNHEY; CDR2 reads SVGEGT.

The V gene is TRBV2, the J gene TRBJ2-2; D may be TRBD1 (6 bases). Trimming removed 7 bases at V and 3 bases at J, with 9 bases between. This CDR3 region has 13 residues. Germline V lookup: CDR1 SNHLY, CDR2 FYNNEI. The CDR3 protein is CASMGQYTGELFF. In DNA form, the CDR3 reads TGTGCCAGCATGGGACAATACACCGGGGAGCTGTTTTTT.

Many counts were recorded for this clonotype. The V and J genes are TRBV20-1 and TRBJ2-7, with D unclear. The CDR3 is made up of 12 amino acids. The ends were cut back, 3 bases at V and 7 bases at J, with 13 bases in the middle. CDR1 is DFQATT and CDR2 is SNEGSKA in the germline V gene (reference sequence). CDR3 nucleotide sequence: TGCAGTGCTAGTGCCAACCAGATAGAGCAGTACTTC. Its protein is CSASANQIEQYF.

This clonotype was seen only a few times. The V call is TRBV27, the J call TRBJ2-7, with D maybe TRBD1 (5 bases). The V gene lost 3 bases and the J gene lost 3 bases, with 15 bases spanning the gap. The CDR3 covers 15 residues. In germline, CDR1 is MNHEY, CDR2 SMNVEV (reference sequence). The CDR3 coding sequence is TGTGCCAGCAGTTTTATAGGGGAATTCGGCTACGAGCAGTACTTC. As protein: CASSFIGEFGYEQYF.

This clonotype was counted between two and nine times. V usage is TRBV20-1 and J usage is TRBJ1-4; TRBD1 might be the D (5 bases). In germline, CDR1 is DFQATT, CDR2 SNEGSKA (reference sequence). CDR3 size: 14 residues. V dropped 6 bases and J dropped 2 bases, with 13 bases sitting between them. This chain's CDR3 is CSAPDRGTNEKLFF. CDR3 coding DNA: TGCAGTGCCCCAGACAGAGGCACTAATGAAAAACTGTTTTTT.

The chain has TRBV29-1 and TRBJ2-7; D remains unclear. Germline-derived CDR1 and CDR2 are SQVTM and ANQGSEA. The CDR3 is 13 residues long. The V gene lost 0 bases and the J gene lost 2 bases, with 8 bases spanning the gap. CDR3 in amino acids: CSVEDELTYEQYF. As DNA, the CDR3 is TGCAGCGTTGAAGATGAACTTACCTACGAGCAGTACTTC.

The chain links TRBV24-1 to TRBJ2-2, with D unclear. This CDR3 is 15 amino acids long. The germline CDR1 and CDR2 sequences are KGHDR and SFDVKD. V was pared by 9 bases and J by 1 base, with 14 bases between. CDR3 region: CATGIGKGNTGELFF. In nucleotides, the CDR3 is TGTGCCACCGGCATAGGGAAGGGGAACACCGGGGAGCTGTTTTTT.

The chain carries TRBV11-2 and TRBJ2-5, with 9 bases identical to TRBD1. The end of the DNA aligns better with TRBJ2-1, so the J call may be wrong. Germline CDR1 and CDR2: SGHAT and FQNNGV. The length of the CDR3 is 16 residues. The CDR3 nucleotides read TGTGCCAGCAGCTTAGTTCCTGGACAGGGGATCACTGAGCAGTTCTTC. This encodes CASSLVPGQGITEQFF.

The chain uses TRBV20-1 and TRBJ1-2; a possible D gene is TRBD1 (6 bases). This CDR3 spans 12 amino acids. The germline V gene encodes CDR1 DFQATT and CDR2 SNEGSKA (reference sequence). The germline V and J ends were trimmed by 5 bases and 3 bases, with 10 bases remaining between them. CDR3 sequence (DNA): TGCAGTGCTTGGAGGGGGGACTATGGCTACACCTTC. Translation: CSAWRGDYGYTF.